This TCR beta chain derives from a study of vaccination and CD4 T cells after COVID-19. Sequencing of cultured CD4+ T cell DNA used the Oncomine TCR Beta short-read assay. TCRdb processed the PCR reads anew with MiXCR; each CDR3 protein has one entry. The top ten hold around 4% of the sample, which has about 24,000 distinct CDR3 sequences, about two fifths seen once. For this clonotype: What it recognizes is unknown.

The CDR3 is made up of 18 amino acids. CDR1 and CDR2 (germline): DFQATT, SNEGSKA (reference sequence). V lost 2 bases and J 0 bases, leaving 17 bases between the germline ends. The time point here: late sampling 161 to 241 days after vaccination in a few convalescent patients. This sample's treatment: approximately 9-day PBMC culture with coronavirus spike peptide pools or control peptides (ViraFEST assay). This sample comprised CD4+ T cells from blood, cultured in vitro, obtained about 7 months after SARS-CoV-2 vaccination. The genes are TRBV20-1 and TRBJ1-6, with D possibly being TRBD1 (5 bases). This TCR was recovered from a human donor who had recovered from COVID-19. For the CDR3, the DNA is TGCAGTGCTAGATCGCTGGACATACTGAGCTCCTATAATTCACCCCTCCACTTT. Residues: CSARSLDILSSYNSPLHF.